These 4 T cell receptor beta chains came from one sample sequenced in a study of blood T cells in healthy people across ages. Alongside a J-beta primer mix, a sample-barcoded 5' primer served in a second PCR lasting about 7 to 11 cycles. TCRdb redid the calling of the 5' RACE reads with MiXCR, one entry per CDR3 protein. The sample lists approximately 680,000 distinct CDR3 sequences, about a third seen once, with 15% in the top ten. What was sequenced was blood. The receptors shown here come from a woman at least 80 years old in good health.

A few counts support this clonotype. The V call is TRBV27, the J call TRBJ1-1; the D is unclear. The ends were cut back, 7 bases at V and 7 bases at J, with 22 bases in the middle. Germline CDR1 is MNHEY and CDR2 is SMNVEV (reference sequence). The CDR3 length is 15 residues. The CDR3 DNA is TGTGCCAGCACGCAGATCCCGGGTTTTGGGAATGAAGCTTTCTTT. Translated: CASTQIPGFGNEAFF.

This clonotype was observed a handful of times. The rearrangement joins TRBV30 to TRBJ1-5; D not certain. The CDR3 consists of 15 residues. V gave up 0 bases and J gave up 2 bases, with 11 bases separating them. The germline V gene encodes CDR1 GTSNPN and CDR2 SVGIG (reference sequence). CDR3 in DNA: TGTGCCTGGAGTGTATTAGGAGAAGGCAATCAGCCCCAGCATTTT. It yields the protein CAWSVLGEGNQPQHF.

This clonotype was observed many times. This rearrangement joins TRBV7-3 to TRBJ1-1; no clear D. The ends were cut back, 5 bases at V and 0 bases at J, with 10 bases in the middle. Germline CDR1 is SGHTA and CDR2 is FQGTGA. The CDR3 loop spans 14 amino acids. CDR3 nucleotides: TGTGCCAGCAGCGCCATGGAGATGAACACTGAAGCTTTCTTT. Translation gives CASSAMEMNTEAFF.

This sequence joins TRBV7-2 and TRBJ1-1; TRBD1 matches 7 bases. CDR3 length: 15 residues. V dropped 2 bases and J dropped 4; count of bases not matched to a gene: 7. Germline CDR1 and CDR2: SGHTA and FQGNSA. The DNA of the CDR3 is TGTGCCAGCAGCTTAAACGGCAGGGGGGGCACTGAAGCTTTCTTT. It yields the protein CASSLNGRGGTEAFF.